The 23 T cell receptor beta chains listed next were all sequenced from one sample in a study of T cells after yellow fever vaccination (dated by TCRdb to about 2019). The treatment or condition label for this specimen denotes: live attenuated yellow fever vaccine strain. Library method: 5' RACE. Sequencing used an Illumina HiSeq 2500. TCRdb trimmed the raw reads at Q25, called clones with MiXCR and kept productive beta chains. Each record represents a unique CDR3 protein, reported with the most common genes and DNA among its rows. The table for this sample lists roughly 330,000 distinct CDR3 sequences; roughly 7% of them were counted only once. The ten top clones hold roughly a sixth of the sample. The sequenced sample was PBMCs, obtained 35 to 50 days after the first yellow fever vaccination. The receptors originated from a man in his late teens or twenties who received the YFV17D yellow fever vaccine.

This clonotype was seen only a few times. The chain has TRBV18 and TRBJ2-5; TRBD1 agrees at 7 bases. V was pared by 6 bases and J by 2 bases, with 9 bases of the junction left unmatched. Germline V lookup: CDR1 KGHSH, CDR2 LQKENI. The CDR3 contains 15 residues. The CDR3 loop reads CASSVGQDRQETQYF. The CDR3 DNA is TGTGCCAGCTCGGTTGGACAGGACCGTCAAGAGACCCAGTACTTC.

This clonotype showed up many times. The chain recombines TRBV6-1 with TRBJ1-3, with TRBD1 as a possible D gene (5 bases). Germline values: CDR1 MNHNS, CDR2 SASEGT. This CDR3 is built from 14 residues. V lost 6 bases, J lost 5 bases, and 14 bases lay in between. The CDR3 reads CASRDGGRRNTIYF. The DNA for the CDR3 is TGTGCCAGCAGGGACGGGGGGAGAAGAAACACCATATATTTT.

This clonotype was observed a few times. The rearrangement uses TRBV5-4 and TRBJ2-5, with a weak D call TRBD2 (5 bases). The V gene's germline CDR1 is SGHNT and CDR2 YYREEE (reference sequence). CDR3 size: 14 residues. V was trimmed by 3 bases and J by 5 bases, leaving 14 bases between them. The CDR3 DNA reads TGTGCCAGCAGCTCGGACTCGTGGGATGAGACCCAGTACTTC. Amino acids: CASSSDSWDETQYF.

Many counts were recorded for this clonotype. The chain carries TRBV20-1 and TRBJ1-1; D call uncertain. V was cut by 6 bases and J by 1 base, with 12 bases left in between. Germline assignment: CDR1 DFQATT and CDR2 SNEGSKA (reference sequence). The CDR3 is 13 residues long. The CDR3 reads CSAEAPTNTEAFF. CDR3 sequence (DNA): TGCAGTGCGGAAGCTCCGACGAACACTGAAGCTTTCTTT.

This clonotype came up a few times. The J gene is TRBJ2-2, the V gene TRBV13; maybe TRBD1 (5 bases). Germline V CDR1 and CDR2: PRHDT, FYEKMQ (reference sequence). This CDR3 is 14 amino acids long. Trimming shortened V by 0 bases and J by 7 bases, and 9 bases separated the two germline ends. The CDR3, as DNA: TGTGCCAGCAGCTTAGGCCTCAGGGTCGGGGAGCTGTTTTTT. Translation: CASSLGLRVGELFF.

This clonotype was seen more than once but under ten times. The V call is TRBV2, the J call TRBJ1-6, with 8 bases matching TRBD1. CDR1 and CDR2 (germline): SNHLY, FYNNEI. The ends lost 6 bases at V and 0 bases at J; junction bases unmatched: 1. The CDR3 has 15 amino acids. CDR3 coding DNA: TGTGCCAGCAGCGGACAGGGCTCCTATAATTCACCCCTCCACTTT. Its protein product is CASSGQGSYNSPLHF.

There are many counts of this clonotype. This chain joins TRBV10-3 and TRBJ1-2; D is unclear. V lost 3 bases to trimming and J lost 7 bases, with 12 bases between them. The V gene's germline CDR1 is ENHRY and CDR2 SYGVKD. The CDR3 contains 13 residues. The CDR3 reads CAISDGPLAGYTF. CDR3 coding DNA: TGTGCCATCAGTGACGGACCCCTCGCTGGCTACACCTTC.

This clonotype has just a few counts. The CDR3 sequence: CASSPRRGVYEQYV. The CDR3 DNA sequence: TGTGCCAGCAGTCCGCGAAGGGGGGTCTACGAGCAGTACGTC. The chain has TRBV27 and TRBJ2-7; the D call may be TRBD1 or TRBD2 (6 bases each). The CDR3 is made up of 14 amino acids. Germline CDR1 reads MNHEY; CDR2 reads SMNVEV (reference sequence). Trimming removed 5 bases at V and 3 bases at J, with 14 bases between.

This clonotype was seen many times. Here the CDR3 reads CASSLATRGYEQYF. The CDR3 DNA is TGTGCCAGCAGCTTAGCCACTCGGGGGTACGAGCAGTACTTC. The V gene is TRBV7-2, the J gene TRBJ2-7; D may be TRBD2 (6 bases). The ends were cut back, 0 bases at V and 4 bases at J, with 10 bases in the middle. Germline values: CDR1 SGHTA, CDR2 FQGNSA. CDR3 length: 14 residues.

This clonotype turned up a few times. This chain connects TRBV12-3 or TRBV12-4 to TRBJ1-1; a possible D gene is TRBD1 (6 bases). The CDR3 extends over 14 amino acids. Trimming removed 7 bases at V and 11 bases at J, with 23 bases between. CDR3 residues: CASTDTGTRFSAFF. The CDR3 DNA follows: TGTGCCAGCACCGATACCGGGACACGGTTTAGCGCTTTCTTT.

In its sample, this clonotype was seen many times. The CDR3 spells CASSHRQTSTDTQYF. For the CDR3, the DNA is TGTGCCAGCAGCCACCGACAGACTAGCACAGATACGCAGTATTTT. The chain carries TRBV7-9 and TRBJ2-3, with D perhaps TRBD1 (5 bases). Between the trimmed V and J ends, which lost 5 bases and 0 bases, there was a span of 12 bases. Germline V CDR1 and CDR2: SEHNR, FQNEAQ (reference sequence). The CDR3 loop spans 15 amino acids.

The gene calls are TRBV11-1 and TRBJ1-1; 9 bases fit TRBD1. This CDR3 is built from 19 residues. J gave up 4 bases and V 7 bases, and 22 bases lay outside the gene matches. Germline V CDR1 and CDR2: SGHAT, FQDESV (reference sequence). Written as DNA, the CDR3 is TGTGCCAGCACGCATCTTGAAGGGGGACAGGGAAGGGCCAGCACTGAAGCTTTCTTT. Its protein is CASTHLEGGQGRASTEAFF. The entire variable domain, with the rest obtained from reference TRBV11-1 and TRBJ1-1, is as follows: EAEVAQSPRYKITEKSQAVAFWCDPISGHATLYWYRQILGQGPELLVQFQDESVVDDSQLPKDRFSAERLKGVDSTLKIQPAELGDSAMYLCASTHLEGGQGRASTEAFFGQGTRLTVV.

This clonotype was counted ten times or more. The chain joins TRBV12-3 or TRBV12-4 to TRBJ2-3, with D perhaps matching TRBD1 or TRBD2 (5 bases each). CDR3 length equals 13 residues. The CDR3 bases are TGTGCTACTAGATGGGGACCTACAGATACGCAGTATTTT. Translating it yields CATRWGPTDTQYF.

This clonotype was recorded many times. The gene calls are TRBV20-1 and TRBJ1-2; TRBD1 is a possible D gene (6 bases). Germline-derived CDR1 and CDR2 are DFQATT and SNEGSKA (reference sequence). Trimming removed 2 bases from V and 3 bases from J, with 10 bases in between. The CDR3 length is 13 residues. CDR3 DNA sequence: TGCAGTGCTAGATGGGGGCGCGACTATGGCTACACCTTC. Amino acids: CSARWGRDYGYTF.

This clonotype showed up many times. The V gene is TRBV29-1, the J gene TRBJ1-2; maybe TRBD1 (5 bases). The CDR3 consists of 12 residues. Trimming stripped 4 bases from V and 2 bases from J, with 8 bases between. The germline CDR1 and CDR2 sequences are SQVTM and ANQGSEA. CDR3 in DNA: TGCAGCGTTGTTGGGGGGAACTATGGCTACACCTTC. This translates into CSVVGGNYGYTF.

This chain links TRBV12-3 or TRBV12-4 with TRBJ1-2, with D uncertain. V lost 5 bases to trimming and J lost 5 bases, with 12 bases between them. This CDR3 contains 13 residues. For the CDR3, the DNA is TGTGCCAGCAGTCTGAATTGGGATTATGGCTACACCTTC. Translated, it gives CASSLNWDYGYTF.

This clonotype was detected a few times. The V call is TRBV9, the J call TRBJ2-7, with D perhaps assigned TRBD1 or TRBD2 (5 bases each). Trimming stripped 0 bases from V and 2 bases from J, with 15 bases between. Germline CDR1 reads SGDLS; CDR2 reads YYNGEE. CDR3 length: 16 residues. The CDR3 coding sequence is TGTGCCAGCAGCGTAGGTGTCGAGGGGTTGGCCTACGAGCAGTACTTC. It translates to CASSVGVEGLAYEQYF. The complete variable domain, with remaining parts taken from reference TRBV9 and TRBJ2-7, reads DSGVTQTPKHLITATGQRVTLRCSPRSGDLSVYWYQQSLDQGLQFLIQYYNGEERAKGNILERFSAQQFPDLHSELNLSSLELGDSALYFCASSVGVEGLAYEQYFGPGTRLTVT.

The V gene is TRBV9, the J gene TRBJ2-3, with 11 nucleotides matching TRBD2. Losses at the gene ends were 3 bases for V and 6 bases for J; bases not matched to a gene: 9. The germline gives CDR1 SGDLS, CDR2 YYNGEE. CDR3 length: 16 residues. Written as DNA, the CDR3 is TGTGCCAGCAGCGCGTTACTAGCGGGGGCAGGCGATACGCAGTATTTT. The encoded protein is CASSALLAGAGDTQYF.

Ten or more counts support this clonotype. As DNA, the CDR3 is TGTGCCATTGGCCAGGGATATACCGGGGCCAACGTCCTGACTTTC. It codes for CAIGQGYTGANVLTF. The gene calls are TRBV6-1 and TRBJ2-6, with D possibly matching TRBD1 (5 bases). Trimming shortened V by 10 bases and J by 4 bases, and 17 bases separated the two germline ends. CDR3 size: 15 residues. Germline loops: CDR1 MNHNS, CDR2 SASEGT.

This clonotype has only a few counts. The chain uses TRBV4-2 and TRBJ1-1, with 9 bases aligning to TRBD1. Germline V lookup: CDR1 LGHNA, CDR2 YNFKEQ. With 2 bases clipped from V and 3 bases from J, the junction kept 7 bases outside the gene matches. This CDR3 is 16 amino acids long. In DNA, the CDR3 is TGTGCCAGCAGCCAACCACAGGGGGCGGGGGACACTGAAGCTTTCTTT. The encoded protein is CASSQPQGAGDTEAFF.

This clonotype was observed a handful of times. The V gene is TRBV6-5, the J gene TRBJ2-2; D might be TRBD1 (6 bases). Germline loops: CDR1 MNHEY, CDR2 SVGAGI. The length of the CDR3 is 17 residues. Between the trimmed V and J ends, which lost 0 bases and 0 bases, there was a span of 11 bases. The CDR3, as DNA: TGTGCCAGCAGTTACTCGTCAGGGGCCACGAACACCGGGGAGCTGTTTTTT. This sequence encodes CASSYSSGATNTGELFF.

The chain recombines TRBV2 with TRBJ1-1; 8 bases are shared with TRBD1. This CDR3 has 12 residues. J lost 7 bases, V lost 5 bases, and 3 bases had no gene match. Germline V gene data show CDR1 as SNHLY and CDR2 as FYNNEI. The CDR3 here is CASSRGQVEAFF. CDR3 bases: TGTGCCAGCAGTCGGGGACAGGTTGAAGCTTTCTTT.

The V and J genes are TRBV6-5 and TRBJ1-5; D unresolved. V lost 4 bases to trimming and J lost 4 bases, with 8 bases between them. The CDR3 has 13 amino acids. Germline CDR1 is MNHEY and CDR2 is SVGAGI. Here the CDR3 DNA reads TGTGCCAGCAGTTCTGGTGGAAATCAGCCCCAGCATTTT. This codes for CASSSGGNQPQHF.